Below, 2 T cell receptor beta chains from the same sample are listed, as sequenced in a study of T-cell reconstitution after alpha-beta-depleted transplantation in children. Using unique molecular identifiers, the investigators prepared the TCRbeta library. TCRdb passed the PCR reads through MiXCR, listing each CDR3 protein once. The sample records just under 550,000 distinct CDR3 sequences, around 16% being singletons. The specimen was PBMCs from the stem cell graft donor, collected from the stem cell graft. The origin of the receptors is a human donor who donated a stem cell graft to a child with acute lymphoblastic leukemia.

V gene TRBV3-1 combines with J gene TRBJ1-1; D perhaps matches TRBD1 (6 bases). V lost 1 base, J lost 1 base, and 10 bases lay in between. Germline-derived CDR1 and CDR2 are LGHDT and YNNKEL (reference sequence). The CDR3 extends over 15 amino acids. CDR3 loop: CASSQVSQGNTEAFF. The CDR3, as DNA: TGTGCCAGCAGCCAAGTTTCACAGGGGAACACTGAAGCTTTCTTT.

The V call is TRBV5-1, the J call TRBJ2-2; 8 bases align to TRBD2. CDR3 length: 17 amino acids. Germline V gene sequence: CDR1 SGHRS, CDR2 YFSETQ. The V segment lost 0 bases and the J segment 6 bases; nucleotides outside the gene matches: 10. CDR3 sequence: CASSLEILAGDSGELFF. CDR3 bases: TGCGCCAGCAGCTTGGAAATCCTAGCGGGTGATTCCGGGGAGCTGTTTTTT.